This T cell receptor (beta chain) comes out of a study of blood T cells in healthy people across ages. Study results and caveats: The study found more naive CD4+ cells and higher diversity in long-lived than aged donors. The fall in TCR beta diversity per million T cells was roughly linear with age. Those diversity estimates obtained from one million T cells were thought to be underestimates.

A J-beta primer mix and a sample-barcoded 5' primer were used in a second PCR of about 7 to 12 cycles. TCRdb re-analysed the 5' RACE reads in MiXCR, keeping a single row per CDR3 protein. Altogether 650,000 to 1,000,000 distinct CDR3 sequences are present, 35% to 40% being singletons, with the ten largest covering approximately 13%. Germline V gene data show CDR1 as DFQATT and CDR2 as SNEGSKA (reference sequence). CDR3 length: 15 amino acids. V lost 5 bases to trimming and J lost 4 bases; unmatched junction nucleotides: 10. With regard to this clonotype: Antigen specificity is unknown.

J is TRBJ2-3 and V is TRBV20-1; 9 bases fit TRBD2. The sample comprised blood. This TCR was sampled from a man aged 18 to 30 in good health. The CDR3 coding sequence is TGCAGTGCTGAGGACTTGCGGGGGGGGTCAGATACGCAGTATTTT. As protein: CSAEDLRGGSDTQYF.